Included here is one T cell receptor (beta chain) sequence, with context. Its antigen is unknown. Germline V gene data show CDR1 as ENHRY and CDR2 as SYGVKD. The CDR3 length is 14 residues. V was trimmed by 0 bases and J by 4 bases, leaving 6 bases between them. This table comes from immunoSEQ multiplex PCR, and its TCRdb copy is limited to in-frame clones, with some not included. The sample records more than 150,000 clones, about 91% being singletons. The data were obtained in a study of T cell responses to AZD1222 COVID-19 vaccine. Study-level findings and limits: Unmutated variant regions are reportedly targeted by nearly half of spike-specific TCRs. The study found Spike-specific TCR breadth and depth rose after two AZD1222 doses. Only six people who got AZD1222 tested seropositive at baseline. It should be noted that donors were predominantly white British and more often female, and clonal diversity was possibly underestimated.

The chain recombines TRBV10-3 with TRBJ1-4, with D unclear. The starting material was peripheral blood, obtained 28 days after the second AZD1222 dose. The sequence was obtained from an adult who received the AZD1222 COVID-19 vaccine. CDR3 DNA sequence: TGTGCCATCAGTGAGTCTCGGAATAATGAAAAACTGTTTTTT. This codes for CAISESRNNEKLFF.